Listed below are T cell receptor beta chains from one sample, sequenced in a study of CD4 and CD8 cells across lung adenocarcinoma regions. From the PCR reads, TCRdb called clonotypes with MiXCR, one entry per CDR3 protein. The repertoire holds over 15,000 distinct CDR3 sequences, with around 50% as singletons. Sample: CD8+ T cells from the margin of a lung tumor. All receptors derive from a male donor with lung adenocarcinoma. The CD4 and CD8 labels of this study may be unreliable. CDR3s include the opening cysteine and the closing phenylalanine or tryptophan. D genes are given only for firm matches. Some rows have no size entry. The others give once, few or many, or a class for an expanded clone.

d_gene	v_gene	abundance	j_gene	CDR3aa	CDR3nt
NA	TRBV7-2	NA	TRBJ2-3	CASSLYGAQGDTQYF	TGTGCCAGCAGCTTGTACGGGGCCCAGGGAGATACGCAGTATTTT
NA	TRBV6-1	NA	TRBJ1-1	CASSRRSGLVMNTEAFF	TGTGCCAGCAGTCGCCGTTCGGGACTGGTGATGAACACTGAAGCTTTCTTT
NA	TRBV6-1	NA	TRBJ1-1	CASSDIGAILEAFF	TGTGCCAGCAGTGATATAGGGGCAATCCTTGAAGCTTTCTTT
TRBD2	TRBV10-3	many	TRBJ2-5	CAISPTSLETQYF	TGTGCCATCAGTCCGACTAGCTTGGAGACCCAGTACTTC
TRBD1	TRBV25-1	few	TRBJ2-1	CASSSDRANEQFF	TGTGCCAGCAGCTCAGACAGGGCCAATGAGCAGTTCTTC
NA	TRBV7-2	NA	TRBJ2-5	CASSLAGTGETQYF	TGTGCCAGCAGCTTAGCCGGGACTGGGGAGACCCAGTACTTC
NA	TRBV27	few	TRBJ2-5	CASSLFARGILGAQETQYF	TGTGCCAGCAGTCTCTTTGCGCGGGGGATCCTGGGGGCACAAGAGACCCAGTACTTC
NA	TRBV12-3/TRBV12-4	many	TRBJ1-1	CASSLARGQGPFF	TGTGCCAGCAGTTTAGCGCGCGGTCAGGGGCCTTTCTTT
TRBD2	TRBV6-1	few	TRBJ2-7	CASSVDGGVYEQYF	TGTGCCAGCAGTGTGGACGGGGGGGTGTACGAGCAGTACTTC
NA	TRBV6-1	NA	TRBJ2-4	CASSNWAGLAKNIQYF	TGTGCCAGCAGCAACTGGGCGGGCCTAGCCAAAAACATTCAGTACTTC
NA	TRBV6-5	many	TRBJ2-7	CASTLSVTYEQYF	TGTGCCAGCACTTTAAGCGTTACCTACGAGCAGTACTTC
NA	TRBV6-1	NA	TRBJ2-3	CASSKGTDTQYF	TGTGCCAGCAGCAAGGGCACAGATACGCAGTATTTT
NA	TRBV6-1	NA	TRBJ2-5	CASCAGSAGRGQETQYF	TGTGCCAGCTGTGCGGGCTCCGCGGGCCGCGGCCAAGAGACCCAGTACTTC
NA	TRBV7-8	NA	TRBJ1-1	CASSRREGGAEAFF	TGTGCCAGCAGCCGCCGAGAGGGAGGAGCTGAAGCTTTCTTT
NA	TRBV6-1	once	TRBJ2-1	CASTGTGGRDQETQYF	TGTGCCAGCACGGGGACTGGGGGGCGTGACCAAGAGACGCAGTATTTC
TRBD1	TRBV6-5	NA	TRBJ1-1	CASSSVFKGQAEAFF	TGTGCCAGCAGTTCCGTGTTTAAGGGACAGGCTGAAGCTTTCTTT
TRBD2	TRBV10-1	NA	TRBJ2-3	CASSESIAGGTDTQYF	TGCGCCAGCAGTGAGTCAATAGCGGGGGGTACAGATACGCAGTATTTT
NA	TRBV6-1	medium-sized	TRBJ1-1	CASSGERNTEAFF	TGTGCCAGCAGTGGAGAGCGAAACACTGAAGCTTTCTTT
NA	TRBV6-1	many	TRBJ2-7	CASSATGYEQYF	TGTGCCAGCAGCGCGACAGGCTACGAGCAGTACTTC
TRBD1	TRBV4-1	NA	TRBJ1-3	CASSQEGTGLSTGNTIYF	TGCGCCAGCAGCCAAGAGGGGACAGGGCTATCCACTGGAAACACCATATATTTT
NA	TRBV9	NA	TRBJ2-5	CASSDGVGETQYF	TGTGCCAGCAGCGACGGGGTTGGGGAGACCCAGTACTTC
NA	TRBV5-1	many	TRBJ2-1	CASSLTDWYNEQFF	TGCGCCAGCAGCTTAACCGACTGGTACAATGAGCAGTTCTTC
NA	TRBV10-3	once	TRBJ2-4	CAGSGGRAKETQYF	TGTGCGGGGAGTGGGGGACGGGCAAAAGAGACTCAGTACTTC
TRBD1	TRBV10-1	many	TRBJ2-7	CATARGTGAYEQYF	TGCGCCACCGCTCGTGGGACAGGGGCCTACGAGCAGTACTTC
TRBD2	TRBV6-1	once	TRBJ2-2	CASTERGNTGELFF	TGTGCCAGCACGGAGCGGGGTAACACCGGGGAGCTGTTTTTT
TRBD2	TRBV12-5	NA	TRBJ2-1	CASGRVNEQFF	TGTGCTAGCGGGAGGGTCAATGAGCAGTTCTTC
NA	TRBV4-1	few	TRBJ2-3	CASSRGSSTDTQYF	TGCGCCAGCAGCCGGGGGTCAAGCACAGATACGCAGTATTTT
TRBD2	TRBV6-1	once	TRBJ2-3	CASREAGGGDEDTQYF	TGTGCCAGCAGGGAAGCCGGGGGAGGGGACGAAGATACGCAGTATTTT
NA	TRBV6-1	many	TRBJ1-5	CASTGLSVVSNQPQHF	TGTGCCAGCACCGGTCTATCAGTTGTGAGCAATCAGCCCCAGCATTTT
TRBD2	TRBV7-2	NA	TRBJ2-3	CASSLTGTSGPTDTQYF	TGTGCCAGCAGTTTAACGGGGACTAGCGGACCCACAGATACGCAGTATTTT
NA	TRBV7-2	once	TRBJ2-1	CASSQSGGTYYEQFF	TGTGCCAGCAGCCAATCCGGCGGGACCTACTACGAGCAGTTCTTC
TRBD2	TRBV6-1	many	TRBJ2-1	CASGLVYNEQFF	TGTGCCAGCGGACTAGTCTACAATGAGCAGTTCTTC
TRBD2	TRBV25-1	NA	TRBJ2-7	CASSAGLFHGEQYF	TGTGCCAGCAGTGCGGGACTATTCCATGGGGAGCAGTACTTC
TRBD2	TRBV4-1	few	TRBJ2-7	CASSQVGAGNYEQYF	TGCGCCAGCAGCCAAGTAGGAGCGGGAAACTACGAGCAGTACTTC
NA	TRBV27	NA	TRBJ2-4	CGRGAIAKKTQYF	TGTGGCCGCGGGGCGATAGCCAAAAAGACTCAGTACTTC
TRBD2	TRBV7-8	NA	TRBJ2-4	CASSPFLAGGTLAKNIQYF	TGTGCCAGCAGCCCCTTTCTAGCGGGAGGGACCCTAGCCAAAAACATTCAGTACTTC
TRBD1	TRBV20-1	NA	TRBJ1-2	CSVSFGTGPSYGYTF	TGCAGTGTTAGTTTTGGGACAGGACCAAGCTATGGCTACACCTTC
NA	TRBV7-2	once	TRBJ2-7	CASSLELARSYEQYF	TGTGCCAGCAGCTTAGAGCTAGCCCGCTCCTACGAGCAGTACTTC
NA	TRBV6-1	NA	TRBJ2-5	CAGRPAETQYF	TGTGCCGGCCGTCCGGCAGAGACGCAGTACTTC
NA	TRBV15	NA	TRBJ2-3	CATSRHNSYTDTQYF	TGTGCCACCAGCAGACATAACTCCTACACAGATACGCAGTATTTT
NA	TRBV27	medium-sized	TRBJ2-7	CASSLSASYEQYF	TGTGCCAGCAGTTTATCGGCCAGCTACGAGCAGTACTTC
NA	TRBV6-1	NA	TRBJ2-5	CASTDSGRTEPGETQYF	TGTGCCAGCACCGATAGCGGTAGGACGGAACCCGGGGAGACCCAGTACTTC
NA	TRBV10-3	once	TRBJ2-5	CGGRDRETQYF	TGTGGGGGCCGGGACCGGGAGACGCAGTATTTC
TRBD2	TRBV6-1	NA	TRBJ2-7	CASSQTSGSSYEQYF	TGTGCCAGCAGCCAAACTAGCGGGAGCTCCTACGAGCAGTACTTC